This paragraph reports one T cell receptor beta chain. Its antigen is unknown. The CDR3 sequence is 15 residues long. After removal of 4 bases from V and 5 bases from J, the junction contained 5 bases not matched to a gene. The germline V gene encodes CDR1 WNHNN and CDR2 SYGVQD (reference sequence). The entry originates in a study of graft-versus-host responses after intestinal transplantation. About the research overall: Uniformly, recipients were administered anti-thymocyte globulin induction with subsequent tacrolimus and steroids for roughly three years.

Study-level results: Circulating GvH clone levels at their peak were associated with HvG declines (early post-transplant). GvH clonotypes were identified within recipient marrow, with a subset emerging first in ileum or blood.

Profiled with immunoSEQ multiplex PCR; TCRdb holds only in-frame clones, not every one. Seen here are about 88,000 clones, 80% to 95% observed once, and the top ten hold 0.3% to 0.45%. The source material was unstimulated CD4+ T cells sorted from spleen or lymph node cells, sampled before transplant. The TCR was taken from a human donor who was the organ donor for an intestinal transplant. The chain carries TRBV10-1 and TRBJ2-7, with 13 bases lining up with TRBD2. The CDR3, as DNA: TGCGCCAGCAGTGGGACTAGCGGGAGAGTCCACGAGCAGTACTTC. As protein: CASSGTSGRVHEQYF.